The 5 T cell receptor beta chains below all came from one sample that was sequenced in a study of blood T cells in healthy people across ages. A second PCR, run for about 7 to 11 cycles, used a sample-barcoded 5' primer plus a J-beta primer mix. MiXCR, applied by TCRdb to the 5' RACE reads, yields one record per CDR3 protein. The table has about 1.1 million distinct CDR3 sequences, under 40% seen once. Source material: blood. The receptor set was obtained from a man aged 18 to 29 in good health.

This chain links TRBV6-1 with TRBJ1-1; TRBD1 might be the D (5 bases). V was shortened by 6 bases and J by 1 base, with 21 bases between the two germline ends. The CDR3 extends over 17 amino acids. Germline CDR1 is MNHNS and CDR2 is SASEGT. CDR3 residues: CASRPLAFRDANTEAFF. DNA for the CDR3: TGTGCCAGCAGACCACTAGCCTTCCGGGACGCGAACACTGAAGCTTTCTTT.

This chain uses TRBV13 with TRBJ2-6, with a possible D match to TRBD2 (5 bases). Per germline, CDR1 PRHDT and CDR2 FYEKMQ (reference sequence). The V end was cut by 7 bases, the J end by 0 bases, with 10 bases between. The CDR3 sequence is 15 residues long. DNA of the CDR3: TGTGCCAGCACCGGGGTGGGCTCTGGGGCCAACGTCCTGACTTTC. It codes for CASTGVGSGANVLTF. The full variable domain, in which reference TRBV13 and TRBJ2-6 provide the parts outside the CDR3, is AAGVIQSPRHLIKEKRETATLKCYPIPRHDTVYWYQQGPGQDPQFLISFYEKMQSDKGSIPDRFSAQQFSDYHSELNMSSLELGDSALYFCASTGVGSGANVLTFGAGSRLTVL.

The table lists this clonotype with many counts. The rearrangement joins TRBV4-3 to TRBJ2-7, with a weak D call TRBD2 (6 bases). The V end was cut by 2 bases, the J end by 3 bases, with 14 bases between. Germline assignment: CDR1 LGHNA and CDR2 YSLEER. CDR3 length: 15 amino acids. This CDR3 reads CASSQISGGLYEQYF. The CDR3 DNA is TGCGCCAGCAGCCAAATCAGTGGGGGACTCTACGAGCAGTACTTC.

In DNA, the CDR3 is TGTGCCAGCAGGAATACAGGGACCGAGCAGTACTTC. Encoded protein: CASRNTGTEQYF. The chain carries TRBV12-3 or TRBV12-4 and TRBJ2-4, with D maybe TRBD1 (6 bases). The J call may be mistaken, given a closer DNA end match to TRBJ2-7. The CDR3 extends over 12 amino acids.

The rearrangement joins TRBV20-1 to TRBJ1-6, with TRBD1 identical over 7 bases. Looked up from germline, CDR1 is DFQATT and CDR2 is SNEGSKA (reference sequence). J was trimmed by 5 bases and V by 2 bases; bases with no gene match: 6. This CDR3 is built from 15 residues. The CDR3 sequence: CSARKTGTDNSPLHF. CDR3 bases: TGCAGTGCTAGAAAAACCGGGACAGATAATTCACCCCTCCACTTT.